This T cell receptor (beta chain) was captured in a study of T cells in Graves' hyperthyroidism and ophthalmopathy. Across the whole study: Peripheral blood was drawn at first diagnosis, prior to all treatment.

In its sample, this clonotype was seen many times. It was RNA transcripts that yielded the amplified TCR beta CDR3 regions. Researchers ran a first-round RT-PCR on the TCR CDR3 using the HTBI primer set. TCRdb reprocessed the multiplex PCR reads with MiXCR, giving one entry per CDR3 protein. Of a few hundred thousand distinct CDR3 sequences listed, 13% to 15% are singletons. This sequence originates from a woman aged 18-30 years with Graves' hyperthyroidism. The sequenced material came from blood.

CDR3 coding DNA: TGTGCCAGCAGTTTTAGGCAGCTCTATAATCAGCCCCAGCATTTT. Protein: CASSFRQLYNQPQHF. This chain uses TRBV12-3 or TRBV12-4 with TRBJ1-5; no firm D call. The CDR3 is 15 amino acids. Trimming took 3 bases from V and 4 from J, leaving 13 bases between them.